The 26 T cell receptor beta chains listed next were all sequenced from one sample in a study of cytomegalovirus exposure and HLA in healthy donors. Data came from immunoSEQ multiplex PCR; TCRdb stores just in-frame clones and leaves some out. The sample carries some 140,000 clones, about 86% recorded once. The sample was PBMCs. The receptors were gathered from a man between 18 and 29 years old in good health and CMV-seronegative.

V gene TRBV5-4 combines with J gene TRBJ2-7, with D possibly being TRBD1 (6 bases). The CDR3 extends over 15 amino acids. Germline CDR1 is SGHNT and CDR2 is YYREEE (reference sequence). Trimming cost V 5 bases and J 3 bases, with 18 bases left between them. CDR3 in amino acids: CASSWDKGLFYEQYF. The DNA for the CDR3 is TGTGCCAGCAGTTGGGACAAGGGGTTATTCTACGAGCAGTACTTC.

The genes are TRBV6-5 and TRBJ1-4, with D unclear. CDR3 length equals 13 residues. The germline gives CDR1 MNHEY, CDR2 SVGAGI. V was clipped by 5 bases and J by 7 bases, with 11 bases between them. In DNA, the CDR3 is TGTGCCAGCAGTACGAGGGAGGCTGAAAAACTGTTTTTT. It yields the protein CASSTREAEKLFF.

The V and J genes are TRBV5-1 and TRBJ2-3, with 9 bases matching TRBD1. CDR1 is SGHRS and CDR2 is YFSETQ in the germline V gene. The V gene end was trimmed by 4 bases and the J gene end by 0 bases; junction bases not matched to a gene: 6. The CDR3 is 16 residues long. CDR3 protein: CASSPLQGASTDTQYF. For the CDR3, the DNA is TGCGCCAGCAGCCCTCTACAGGGGGCAAGCACAGATACGCAGTATTTT.

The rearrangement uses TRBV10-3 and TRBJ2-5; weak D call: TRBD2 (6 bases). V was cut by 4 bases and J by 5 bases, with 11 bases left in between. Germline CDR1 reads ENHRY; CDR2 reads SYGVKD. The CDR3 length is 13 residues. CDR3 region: CAISAGERETQYF. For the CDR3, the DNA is TGTGCCATCAGTGCGGGGGAGAGGGAGACCCAGTACTTC.

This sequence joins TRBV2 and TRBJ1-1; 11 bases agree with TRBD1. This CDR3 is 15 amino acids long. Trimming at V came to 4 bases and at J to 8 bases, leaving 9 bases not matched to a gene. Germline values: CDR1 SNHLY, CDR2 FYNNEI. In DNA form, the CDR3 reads TGTGCCAGCAGTGTTTCCGGGACAGGGGGAGTGGAAGCTTTCTTT. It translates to CASSVSGTGGVEAFF. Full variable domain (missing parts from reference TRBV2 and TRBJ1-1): EPEVTQTPSHQVTQMGQEVILRCVPISNHLYFYWYRQILGQKVEFLVSFYNNEISEKSEIFDDQFSVERPDGSNFTLKIRSTKLEDSAMYFCASSVSGTGGVEAFFGQGTRLTVV.

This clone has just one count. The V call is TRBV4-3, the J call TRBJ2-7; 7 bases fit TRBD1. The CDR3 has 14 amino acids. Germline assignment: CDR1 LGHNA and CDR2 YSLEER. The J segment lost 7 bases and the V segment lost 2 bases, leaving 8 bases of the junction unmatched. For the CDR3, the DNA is TGCGCCAGCAGCCAAAGACAGGGTCGCACAGAGCAGTACTTC. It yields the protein CASSQRQGRTEQYF.

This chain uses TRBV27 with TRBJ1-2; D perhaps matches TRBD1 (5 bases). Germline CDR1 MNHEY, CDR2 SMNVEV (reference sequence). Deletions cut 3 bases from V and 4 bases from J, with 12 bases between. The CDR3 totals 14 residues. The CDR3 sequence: CASSFSGASYGYTF. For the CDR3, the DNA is TGTGCCAGCAGTTTTAGCGGGGCCTCCTATGGCTACACCTTC.

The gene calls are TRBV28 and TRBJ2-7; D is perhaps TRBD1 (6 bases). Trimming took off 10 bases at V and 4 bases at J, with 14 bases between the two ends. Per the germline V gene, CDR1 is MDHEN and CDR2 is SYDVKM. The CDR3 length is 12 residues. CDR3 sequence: CATRQDQYEQYF. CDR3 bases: TGTGCCACTCGACAGGATCAATACGAGCAGTACTTC.

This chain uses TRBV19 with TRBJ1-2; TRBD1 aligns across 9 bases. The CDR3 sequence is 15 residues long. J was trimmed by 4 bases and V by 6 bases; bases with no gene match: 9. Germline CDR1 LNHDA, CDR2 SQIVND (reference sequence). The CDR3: CASSRDRGTLYGYTF. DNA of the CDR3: TGTGCCAGTAGCCGAGACAGGGGGACTCTCTATGGCTACACCTTC.

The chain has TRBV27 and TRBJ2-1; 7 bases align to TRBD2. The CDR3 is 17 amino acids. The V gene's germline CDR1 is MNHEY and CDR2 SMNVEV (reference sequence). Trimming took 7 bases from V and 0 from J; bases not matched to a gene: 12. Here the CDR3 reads CASTLFWGGSSYNEQFF. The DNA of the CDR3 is TGTGCCAGCACCCTCTTTTGGGGGGGGAGCTCCTACAATGAGCAGTTCTTC.

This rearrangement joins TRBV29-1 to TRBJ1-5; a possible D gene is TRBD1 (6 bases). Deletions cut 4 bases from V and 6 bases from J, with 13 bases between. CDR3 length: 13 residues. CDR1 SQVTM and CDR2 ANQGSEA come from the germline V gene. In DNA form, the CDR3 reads TGCAGCGTTGCTTGGGGGCAGGGTCAGCCCCAGCATTTT. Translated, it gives CSVAWGQGQPQHF. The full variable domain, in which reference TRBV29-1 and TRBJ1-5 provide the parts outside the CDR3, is SAVISQKPSRDICQRGTSLTIQCQVDSQVTMMFWYRQQPGQSLTLIATANQGSEATYESGFVIDKFPISRPNLTFSTLTVSNMSPEDSSIYLCSVAWGQGQPQHFGDGTRLSIL.

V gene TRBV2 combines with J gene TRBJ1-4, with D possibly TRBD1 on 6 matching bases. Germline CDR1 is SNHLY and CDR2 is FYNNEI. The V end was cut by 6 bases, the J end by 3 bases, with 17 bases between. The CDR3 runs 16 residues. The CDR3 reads CASRYREVGSNEKLFF. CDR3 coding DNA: TGTGCCAGCAGGTACAGGGAAGTCGGTTCTAATGAAAAACTGTTTTTT. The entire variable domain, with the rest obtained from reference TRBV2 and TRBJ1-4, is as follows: EPEVTQTPSHQVTQMGQEVILRCVPISNHLYFYWYRQILGQKVEFLVSFYNNEISEKSEIFDDQFSVERPDGSNFTLKIRSTKLEDSAMYFCASRYREVGSNEKLFFGSGTQLSVL.

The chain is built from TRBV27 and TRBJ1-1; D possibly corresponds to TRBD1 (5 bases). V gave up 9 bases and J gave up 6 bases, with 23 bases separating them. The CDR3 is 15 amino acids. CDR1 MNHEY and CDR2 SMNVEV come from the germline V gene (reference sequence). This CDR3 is CASQTAGGSSSEAFF. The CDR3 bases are TGTGCCAGTCAAACGGCCGGGGGGAGCAGCTCTGAAGCTTTCTTT.

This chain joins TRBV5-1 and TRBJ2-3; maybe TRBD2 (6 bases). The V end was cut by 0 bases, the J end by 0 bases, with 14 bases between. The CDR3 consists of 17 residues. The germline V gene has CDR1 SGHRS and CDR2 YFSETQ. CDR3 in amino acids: CASSLGYLGGSTDTQYF. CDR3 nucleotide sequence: TGCGCCAGCAGCTTGGGTTATCTTGGGGGGAGCACAGATACGCAGTATTTT.

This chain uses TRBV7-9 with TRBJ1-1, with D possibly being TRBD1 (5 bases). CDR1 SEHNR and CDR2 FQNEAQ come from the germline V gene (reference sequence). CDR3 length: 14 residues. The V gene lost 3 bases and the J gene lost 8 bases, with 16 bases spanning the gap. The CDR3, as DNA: TGTGCCAGCAGCTTGGACCTGGGGCAGAGAGAAGCTTTCTTT. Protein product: CASSLDLGQREAFF.

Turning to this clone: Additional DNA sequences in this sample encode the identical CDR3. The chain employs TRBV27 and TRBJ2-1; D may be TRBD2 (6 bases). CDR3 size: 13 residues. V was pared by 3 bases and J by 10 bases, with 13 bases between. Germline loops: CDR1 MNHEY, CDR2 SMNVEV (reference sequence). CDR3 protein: CASSFGGRREQFF. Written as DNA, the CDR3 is TGTGCCAGCAGTTTTGGAGGGAGGAGGGAGCAGTTCTTC.

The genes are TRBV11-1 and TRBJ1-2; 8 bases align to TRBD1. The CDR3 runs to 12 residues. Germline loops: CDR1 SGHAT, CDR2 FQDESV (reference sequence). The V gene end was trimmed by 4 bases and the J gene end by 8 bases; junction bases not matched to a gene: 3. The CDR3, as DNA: TGTGCCAGCAGCTCAGGGGGCAACGGCTACACCTTC. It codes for CASSSGGNGYTF.

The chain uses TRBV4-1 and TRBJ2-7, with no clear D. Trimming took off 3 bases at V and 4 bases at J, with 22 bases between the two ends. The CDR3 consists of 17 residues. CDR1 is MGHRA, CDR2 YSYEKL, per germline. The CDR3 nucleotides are TGCGCCAGCAGCCACGTTAATAACCCCTCTGAACTTTACGAGCAGTACTTC. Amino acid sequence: CASSHVNNPSELYEQYF.

The CDR3 protein is CASSFGQGITDTQYF. The CDR3 nucleotides read TGCGCCAGCAGCTTCGGGCAGGGCATCACAGATACGCAGTATTTT. The genes are TRBV5-1 and TRBJ2-3; D perhaps matches TRBD1 (5 bases). CDR1 SGHRS and CDR2 YFSETQ come from the germline V gene. V was cut by 2 bases and J by 2 bases, with 12 bases left in between. This CDR3 contains 15 residues.

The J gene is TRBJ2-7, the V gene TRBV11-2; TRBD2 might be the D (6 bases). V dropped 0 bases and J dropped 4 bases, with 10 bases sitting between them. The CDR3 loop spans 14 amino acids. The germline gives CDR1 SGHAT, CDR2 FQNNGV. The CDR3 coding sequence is TGTGCCAGCAGCTTAGATCTGGGGGGTTACGAGCAGTACTTC. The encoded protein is CASSLDLGGYEQYF.

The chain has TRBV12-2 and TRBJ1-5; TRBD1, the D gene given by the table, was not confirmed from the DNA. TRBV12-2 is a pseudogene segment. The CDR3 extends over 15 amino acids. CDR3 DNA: TGTGCAAGTCGCTTTACCGGGACAACCAATCAGCCCCAGCATTTT. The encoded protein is CASRFTGTTNQPQHF.

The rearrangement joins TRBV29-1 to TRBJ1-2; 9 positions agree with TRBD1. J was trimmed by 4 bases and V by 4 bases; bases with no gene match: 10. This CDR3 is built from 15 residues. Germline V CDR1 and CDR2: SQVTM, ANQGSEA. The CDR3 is CSVGLSVTGGYGYTF. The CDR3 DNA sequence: TGCAGCGTTGGGCTATCAGTGACAGGGGGCTATGGCTACACCTTC.

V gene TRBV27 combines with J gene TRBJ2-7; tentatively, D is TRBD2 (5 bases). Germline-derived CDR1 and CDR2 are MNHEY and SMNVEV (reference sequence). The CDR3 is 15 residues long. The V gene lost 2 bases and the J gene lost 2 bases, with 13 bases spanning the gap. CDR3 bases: TGTGCCAGCAGTTTAGGTCGGGAACTGACCTACGAGCAGTACTTC. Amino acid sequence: CASSLGRELTYEQYF.

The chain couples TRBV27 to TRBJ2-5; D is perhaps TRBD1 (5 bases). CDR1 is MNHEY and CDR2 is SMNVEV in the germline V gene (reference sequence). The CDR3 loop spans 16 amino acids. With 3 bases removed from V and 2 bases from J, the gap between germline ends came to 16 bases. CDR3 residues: CASSFAPQEPQETQYF. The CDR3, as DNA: TGTGCCAGCAGTTTCGCCCCACAGGAACCTCAAGAGACCCAGTACTTC.

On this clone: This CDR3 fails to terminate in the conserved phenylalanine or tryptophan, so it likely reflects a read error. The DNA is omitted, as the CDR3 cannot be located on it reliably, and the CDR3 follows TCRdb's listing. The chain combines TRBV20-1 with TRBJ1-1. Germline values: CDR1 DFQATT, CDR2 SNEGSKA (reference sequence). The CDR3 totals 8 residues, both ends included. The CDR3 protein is CSVVGGGL.

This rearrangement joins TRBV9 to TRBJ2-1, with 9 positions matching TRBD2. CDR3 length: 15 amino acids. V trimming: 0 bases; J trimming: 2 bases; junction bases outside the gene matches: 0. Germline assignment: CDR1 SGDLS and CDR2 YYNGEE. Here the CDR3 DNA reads TGTGCCAGCAGCGTAGTAGCGGGGGCCTACAATGAGCAGTTCTTC. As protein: CASSVVAGAYNEQFF.